One sample yielded the 22 T cell receptor beta chains listed below, sequenced in a study of CD8+ T cells in alopecia areata. Treatment defined: oral pan-JAK inhibitor, 5-10 mg twice daily. The authors extracted RNA and reverse transcribed it into cDNA as the sequencing template. TCRdb keeps only in-frame clones here, not all; method: immunoSEQ multiplex PCR. Among just over 150,000 clones listed, 65% were seen once. Sequenced material: CD4+ T cells sorted from blood, taken at week 4, from a patient treated with tofacitinib. The receptors originated from a human donor with alopecia areata.

The rearrangement uses TRBV6-5 and TRBJ2-5; D gene ambiguous. The CDR3 length is 15 residues. Germline CDR1 MNHEY, CDR2 SVGAGI. Trimming took off 2 bases at V and 2 bases at J, with 12 bases between the two ends. CDR3 nucleotide sequence: TGTGCCAGCAGTTACGATATGACGGCACAAGAGACCCAGTACTTC. Translated, it gives CASSYDMTAQETQYF.

This sequence joins TRBV6-1 and TRBJ2-7; a possible D gene is TRBD2 (5 bases). The CDR3 has 13 residues. The germline gives CDR1 MNHNS, CDR2 SASEGT. The V and J ends lost 6 bases and 3 bases respectively, with 12 bases between them. The CDR3 region is CASRGERDYEQYF. In DNA, the CDR3 is TGTGCCAGCAGGGGAGAGAGGGACTACGAGCAGTACTTC.

This clone was observed a handful of times. The rearrangement links TRBV11-2 to TRBJ1-2; TRBD1 might be the D (5 bases). In germline, CDR1 is SGHAT, CDR2 FQNNGV. This CDR3 contains 16 residues. Trimming took 1 base from V and 0 from J, leaving 12 bases between them. CDR3 sequence reads: CASSLAGVQANYGYTF. The CDR3 DNA is TGTGCCAGCAGCTTAGCGGGGGTCCAGGCTAACTATGGCTACACCTTC.

V gene TRBV6-5 combines with J gene TRBJ2-3; 8 bases agree with TRBD1. Germline values: CDR1 MNHEY, CDR2 SVGAGI. The V and J ends lost 6 bases and 8 bases, in that order; junction bases with no gene match: 1. This CDR3 is 11 amino acids long. CDR3 nucleotides: TGTGCCAGCAGAACAGGGGGTACGCAGTATTTT. Translating gives CASRTGGTQYF.

The CDR3 is CASSYFFGDRGSEQYF. Written as DNA, the CDR3 is TGTGCCAGCAGTTACTTTTTCGGGGACAGGGGTTCCGAGCAGTACTTC. The V gene is TRBV6-5, the J gene TRBJ2-7, with TRBD1 identical over 10 bases. This CDR3 has 16 residues. In germline, CDR1 is MNHEY, CDR2 SVGAGI. The V segment lost 1 base and the J segment 6 bases; nucleotides outside the gene matches: 9.

The chain uses TRBV2 and TRBJ2-2, with D perhaps TRBD1 or TRBD2 (6 bases each). The CDR3 loop spans 14 amino acids. Germline CDR1 SNHLY, CDR2 FYNNEI. V gave up 10 bases and J gave up 5 bases, with 17 bases separating them. CDR3 protein: CATTGTARTGELFF. CDR3 coding DNA: TGTGCCACCACAGGGACTGCGAGGACCGGGGAGCTGTTTTTT.

The chain carries TRBV19 and TRBJ1-5; no clear D gene. Between the trimmed V and J ends, which lost 9 bases and 5 bases, there was a span of 14 bases. CDR1 is LNHDA and CDR2 is SQIVND in the germline V gene (reference sequence). The CDR3 is 13 residues long. This CDR3 is CASGPGSHQPQHF. DNA for the CDR3: TGTGCCAGCGGACCAGGATCCCATCAGCCCCAGCATTTT.

The chain joins TRBV15 to TRBJ1-1, with D tentatively TRBD1 (6 bases). Trimming stripped 0 bases from V and 11 bases from J, with 19 bases between. This CDR3 has 15 amino acids. The germline CDR1 and CDR2 sequences are LNHNV and YYDKDF (reference sequence). The DNA for the CDR3 is TGTGCCACCAGCAGAGATCGATCCGGGGCAGGGGTGGCTTTCTTT. Its translation is CATSRDRSGAGVAFF.

This clone showed up just a few times. CDR3 loop: CSVTGIRNTGELFF. CDR3 bases: TGCAGCGTTACCGGAATAAGGAACACCGGGGAGCTGTTTTTT. The chain uses TRBV29-1 and TRBJ2-2; unclear D gene. The CDR3 extends over 14 amino acids. Trimming shortened V by 5 bases and J by 1 base, and 11 bases separated the two germline ends. CDR1 is SQVTM and CDR2 is ANQGSEA in the germline V gene.

The J gene is TRBJ1-1, the V gene TRBV6-5; TRBD1 is a possible D gene (5 bases). Trimming took off 6 bases at V and 5 bases at J, with 13 bases between the two ends. This CDR3 has 13 residues. Per the germline V gene, CDR1 is MNHEY and CDR2 is SVGAGI. The CDR3 DNA follows: TGTGCCAGCAGCCGACCGAGACAGACTGAAGCTTTCTTT. Its protein is CASSRPRQTEAFF.

The gene calls are TRBV6-5 and TRBJ2-1, with a weak D call TRBD1 (6 bases). Deletions cut 6 bases from V and 9 bases from J, with 21 bases between. Germline V gene sequence: CDR1 MNHEY, CDR2 SVGAGI. The CDR3 is made up of 15 amino acids. The DNA for the CDR3 is TGTGCCAGCAGGGCAGACAGGACTCTGGCGAGTGAGCAGTTCTTC. This translates into CASRADRTLASEQFF.

The gene calls are TRBV15 and TRBJ2-2; 10 positions agree with TRBD2. V gave up 6 bases and J gave up 0 bases; unmatched junction bases: 4. The CDR3 extends over 16 amino acids. The germline V gene encodes CDR1 LNHNV and CDR2 YYDKDF (reference sequence). The CDR3 spells CATRLAGGTNTGELFF. The CDR3 DNA reads as TGTGCCACCAGGTTAGCGGGGGGAACGAACACCGGGGAGCTGTTTTTT.

This chain links TRBV4-3 with TRBJ1-2, with 7 bases that match TRBD1. Trimming at V came to 0 bases and at J to 8 bases, leaving 9 bases not matched to a gene. This CDR3 spans 15 amino acids. Germline loops: CDR1 LGHNA, CDR2 YSLEER. Here the CDR3 reads CASSQDPATGEGYTF. For the CDR3, the DNA is TGCGCCAGCAGCCAAGATCCCGCTACAGGGGAGGGCTACACCTTC.

The V call is TRBV30, the J call TRBJ2-3, with D maybe TRBD1 (5 bases). V was clipped by 5 bases and J by 6 bases, with 15 bases between them. Germline-derived CDR1 and CDR2 are GTSNPN and SVGIG (reference sequence). The CDR3 has 13 residues. CDR3 amino acids: CAWQGMAVDTQYF. The CDR3 bases are TGTGCCTGGCAGGGCATGGCGGTGGATACGCAGTATTTT.

The chain links TRBV5-1 to TRBJ2-2, with 8 bases lining up with TRBD2. Losses at the gene ends were 4 bases for V and 5 bases for J; bases not matched to a gene: 13. The CDR3 sequence is 17 residues long. The germline V gene has CDR1 SGHRS and CDR2 YFSETQ. CDR3 DNA: TGCGCCAGCAGCCCTCCTCCTCTTAGCGGGGCAACCGGGGAGCTGTTTTTT. Protein product: CASSPPPLSGATGELFF.

The J gene is TRBJ1-2, the V gene TRBV30, with 7 bases lining up with TRBD1. Germline lookup yields CDR1 GTSNPN and CDR2 SVGIG (reference sequence). The CDR3 contains 13 residues. Germline trimming cut 2 bases from V and 5 bases from J; bases unmatched to any gene: 5. The CDR3 protein is CAWSPGQTYGYTF. CDR3 sequence (DNA): TGTGCCTGGAGTCCGGGACAGACATATGGCTACACCTTC.

The V and J genes are TRBV29-1 and TRBJ1-1; 9 bases line up with TRBD1. V gave up 4 bases and J gave up 4 bases; unmatched junction bases: 7. CDR1 is SQVTM, CDR2 ANQGSEA, per germline. The CDR3 loop spans 14 amino acids. The DNA for the CDR3 is TGCAGCGTTGGGACAGGGGTGCGGAGCACTGAAGCTTTCTTT. Encoded protein: CSVGTGVRSTEAFF.

This chain connects TRBV10-3 to TRBJ1-5; 7 nucleotides line up with TRBD1. The length of the CDR3 is 14 residues. Germline CDR1 reads ENHRY; CDR2 reads SYGVKD. J lost 3 bases, V lost 10 bases, and 9 bases had no gene match. The CDR3 DNA reads as TGTGCCACCAAGTCGGACAGGCTCAATCAGCCCCAGCATTTT. This sequence encodes CATKSDRLNQPQHF.

This clone was recorded at least ten times. The chain employs TRBV12-5 and TRBJ1-5; possible D gene TRBD1, 5 bases. Looked up from germline, CDR1 is LGHNT and CDR2 is FRNRAP. The CDR3 is 13 residues long. With 4 bases removed from V and 10 bases from J, the gap between germline ends came to 14 bases. The CDR3, as DNA: TGTGCTAGTGGTTCCCTGGGGGGATCACCCCAGCATTTT. This codes for CASGSLGGSPQHF.

This chain connects TRBV29-1 to TRBJ1-2; possible D gene TRBD1, 5 bases. CDR1 and CDR2 from the germline V gene are SQVTM and ANQGSEA. Trimming shortened V by 3 bases and J by 4 bases, and 9 bases separated the two germline ends. This CDR3 is 12 amino acids long. CDR3 region: CSVELGLYGYTF. The CDR3 nucleotides read TGCAGCGTTGAGCTGGGGCTCTATGGCTACACCTTC.

The chain has TRBV19 and TRBJ2-3, with D maybe TRBD1 (6 bases). Per germline, CDR1 LNHDA and CDR2 SQIVND (reference sequence). V lost 3 bases, J lost 4 bases, and 14 bases lay in between. The CDR3 spans 15 residues. The CDR3 DNA sequence: TGTGCCAGTAGTATGGTGGGCTCAGGGGCAGATACGCAGTATTTT. Translating it yields CASSMVGSGADTQYF.

The chain is built from TRBV29-1 and TRBJ2-5, with D perhaps being TRBD1 or TRBD2 (6 bases each). Between the trimmed V and J ends, which lost 7 bases and 2 bases, there was a span of 11 bases. The CDR3 is made up of 12 amino acids. Germline CDR1 reads SQVTM; CDR2 reads ANQGSEA. Written as DNA, the CDR3 is TGCAGCGGGGGGGCCGGACAAGAGACCCAGTACTTC. Amino acid sequence: CSGGAGQETQYF.